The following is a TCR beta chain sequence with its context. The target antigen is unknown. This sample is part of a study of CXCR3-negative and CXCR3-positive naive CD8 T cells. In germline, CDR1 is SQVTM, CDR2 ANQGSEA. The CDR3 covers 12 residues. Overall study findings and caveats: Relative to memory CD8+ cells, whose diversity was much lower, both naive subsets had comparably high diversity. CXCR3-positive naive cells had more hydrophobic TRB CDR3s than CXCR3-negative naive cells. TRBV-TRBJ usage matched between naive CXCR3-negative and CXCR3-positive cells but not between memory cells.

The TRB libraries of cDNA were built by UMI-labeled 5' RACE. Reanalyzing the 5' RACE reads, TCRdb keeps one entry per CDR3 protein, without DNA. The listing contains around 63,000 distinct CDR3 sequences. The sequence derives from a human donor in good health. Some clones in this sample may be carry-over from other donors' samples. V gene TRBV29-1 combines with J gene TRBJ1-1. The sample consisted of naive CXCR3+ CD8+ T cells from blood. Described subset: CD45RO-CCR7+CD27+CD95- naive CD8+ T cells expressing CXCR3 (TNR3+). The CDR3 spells CSVDPSNTEAFF.